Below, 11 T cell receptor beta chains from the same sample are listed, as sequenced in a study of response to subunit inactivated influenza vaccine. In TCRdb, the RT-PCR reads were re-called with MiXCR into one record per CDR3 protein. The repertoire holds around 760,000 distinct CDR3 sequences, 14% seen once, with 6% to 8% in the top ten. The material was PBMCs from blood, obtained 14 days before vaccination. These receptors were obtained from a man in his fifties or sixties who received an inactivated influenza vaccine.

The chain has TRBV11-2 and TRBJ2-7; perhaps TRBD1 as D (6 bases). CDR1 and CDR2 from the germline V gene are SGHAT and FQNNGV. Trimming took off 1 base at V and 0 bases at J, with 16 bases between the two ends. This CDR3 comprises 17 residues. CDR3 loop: CASSLGLRTVRSYEQYF. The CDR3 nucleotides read TGTGCCAGCAGCTTAGGTCTCCGGACAGTTCGCTCCTACGAGCAGTACTTC.

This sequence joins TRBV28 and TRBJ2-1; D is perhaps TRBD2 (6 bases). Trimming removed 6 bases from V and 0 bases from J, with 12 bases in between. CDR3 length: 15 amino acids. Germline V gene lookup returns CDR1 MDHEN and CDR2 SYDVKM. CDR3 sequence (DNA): TGTGCCAGCAGCCGAGCGGGTAGCTCCTACAATGAGCAGTTCTTC. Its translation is CASSRAGSSYNEQFF.

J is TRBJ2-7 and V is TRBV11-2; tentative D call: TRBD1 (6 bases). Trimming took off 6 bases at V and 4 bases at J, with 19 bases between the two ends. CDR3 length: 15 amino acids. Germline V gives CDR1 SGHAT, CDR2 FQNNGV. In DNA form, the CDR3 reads TGTGCCAGCAGTAGACAGGATGGGGTCATATACGAGCAGTACTTC. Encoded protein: CASSRQDGVIYEQYF. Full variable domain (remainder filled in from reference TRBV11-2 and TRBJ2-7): EAGVAQSPRYKIIEKRQSVAFWCNPISGHATLYWYQQILGQGPKLLIQFQNNGVVDDSQLPKDRFSAERLKGVDSTLKIQPAKLEDSAVYLCASSRQDGVIYEQYFGPGTRLTVT.

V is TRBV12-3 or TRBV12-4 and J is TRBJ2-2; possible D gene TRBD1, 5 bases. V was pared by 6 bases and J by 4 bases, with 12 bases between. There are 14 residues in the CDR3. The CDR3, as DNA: TGTGCCAGCAGAAGGACAACGGGCACCGGGGAGCTGTTTTTT. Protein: CASRRTTGTGELFF.

The CDR3 reads CASTWTNTGELFF. The CDR3 nucleotides are TGTGCCAGCACCTGGACGAACACCGGGGAGCTGTTTTTT. The chain combines TRBV12-3 or TRBV12-4 with TRBJ2-2, with D uncertain. V lost 7 bases and J 0 bases, leaving 6 bases between the germline ends. CDR3 length: 13 residues.

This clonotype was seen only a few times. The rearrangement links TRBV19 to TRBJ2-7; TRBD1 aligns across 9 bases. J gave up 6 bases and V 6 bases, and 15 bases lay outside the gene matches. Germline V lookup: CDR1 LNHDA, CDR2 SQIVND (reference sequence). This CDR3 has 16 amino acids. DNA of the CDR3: TGTGCCAGTAGAAACCTCCCCGGGACAGGGTATCGCGAGCAGTACTTC. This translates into CASRNLPGTGYREQYF.

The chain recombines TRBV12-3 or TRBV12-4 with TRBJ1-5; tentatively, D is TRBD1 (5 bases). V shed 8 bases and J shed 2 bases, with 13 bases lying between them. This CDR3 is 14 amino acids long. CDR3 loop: CASSLEGRNQPQHF. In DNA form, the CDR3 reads TGTGCCAGCTCACTTGAGGGGCGCAATCAGCCCCAGCATTTT.

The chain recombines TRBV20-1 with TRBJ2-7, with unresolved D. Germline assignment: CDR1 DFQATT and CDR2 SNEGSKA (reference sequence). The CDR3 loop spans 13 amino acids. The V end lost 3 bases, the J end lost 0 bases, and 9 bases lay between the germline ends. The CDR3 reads CSASVPSSYEQYF. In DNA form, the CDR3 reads TGCAGTGCTAGTGTCCCCTCCTCCTACGAGCAGTACTTC.

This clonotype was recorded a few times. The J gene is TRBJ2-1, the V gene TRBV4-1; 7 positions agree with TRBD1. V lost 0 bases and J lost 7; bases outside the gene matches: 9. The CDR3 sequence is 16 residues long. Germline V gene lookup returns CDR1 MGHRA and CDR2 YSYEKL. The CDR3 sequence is CASSQDRRGPKNEQFF. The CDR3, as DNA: TGCGCCAGCAGCCAAGATCGTAGGGGGCCGAAAAATGAGCAGTTCTTC.

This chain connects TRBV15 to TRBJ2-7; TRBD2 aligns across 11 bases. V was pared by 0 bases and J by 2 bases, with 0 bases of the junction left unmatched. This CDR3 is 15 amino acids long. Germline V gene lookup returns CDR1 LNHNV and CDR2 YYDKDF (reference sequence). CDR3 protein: CATSRDSGRAYEQYF. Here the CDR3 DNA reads TGTGCCACCAGCAGAGATAGCGGGAGGGCCTACGAGCAGTACTTC.

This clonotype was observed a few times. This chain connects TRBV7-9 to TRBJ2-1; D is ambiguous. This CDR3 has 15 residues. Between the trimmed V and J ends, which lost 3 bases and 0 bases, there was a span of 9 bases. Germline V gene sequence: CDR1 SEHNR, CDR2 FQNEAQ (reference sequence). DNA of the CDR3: TGTGCCAGCAGCTTCCCAGGTCCCTCCTACAATGAGCAGTTCTTC. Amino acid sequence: CASSFPGPSYNEQFF.